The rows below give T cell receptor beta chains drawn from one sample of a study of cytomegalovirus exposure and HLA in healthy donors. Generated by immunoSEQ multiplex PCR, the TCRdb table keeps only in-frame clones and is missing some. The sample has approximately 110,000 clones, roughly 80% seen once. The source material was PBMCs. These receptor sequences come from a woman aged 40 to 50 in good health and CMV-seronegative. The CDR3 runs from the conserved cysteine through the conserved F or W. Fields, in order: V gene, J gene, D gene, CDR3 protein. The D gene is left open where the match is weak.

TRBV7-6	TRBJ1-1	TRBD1	CASSLGGGTGIMNTEAFF
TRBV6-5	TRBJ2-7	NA	CASTKGVPAYEQYF
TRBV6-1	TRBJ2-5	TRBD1	CASTRTGLETQYF
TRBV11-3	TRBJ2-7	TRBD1	CASSRGTGDEQYF
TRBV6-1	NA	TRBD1	CASSEGDRGRSSYEQYF
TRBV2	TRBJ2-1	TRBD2	CASRTSGRADEQFF
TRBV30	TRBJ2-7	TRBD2	CAWSPRTSGRPLREQYF
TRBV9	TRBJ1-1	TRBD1	CASSVGRGDTEAFF
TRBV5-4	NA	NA	CASSPPHSYEQYF
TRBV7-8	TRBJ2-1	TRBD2	CASSLARSSGRNEQFF
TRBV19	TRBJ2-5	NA	CASARQALETQYF
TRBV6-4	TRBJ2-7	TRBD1	CASSDPVRDRGYEQYF
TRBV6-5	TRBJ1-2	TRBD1	CASRRDRGDYGYTF
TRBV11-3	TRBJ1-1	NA	CASSLAWNSQAFF
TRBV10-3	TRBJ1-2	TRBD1	CAILRTGGFGNYGYTF
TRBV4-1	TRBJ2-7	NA	CASSQDGAGWMEQYF
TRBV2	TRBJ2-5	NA	CASRGTVGPRETQYF
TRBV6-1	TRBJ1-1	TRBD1	CASSPDRGRAFF
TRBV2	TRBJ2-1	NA	CASTGWGLAAYNEQFF
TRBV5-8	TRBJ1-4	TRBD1	CASSVGTGVGNEKLFF